The T cell receptor beta chain described here comes from a study of T-cell reconstitution after alpha-beta-depleted transplantation in children (dated by TCRdb to between 2015 and 2016). As for the study more broadly: Using TCR repertoire profiling, the study quantitatively followed how T-cell immune reconstitution unfolded in children after TCRalphabeta/CD19-depleted allogeneic hematopoietic cell transplantation.

The CDR3, from cysteine to phenylalanine, totals 13 residues. The sequence is cut down to CDR3 DNA, 39 bases in frame from base 1. V is cut by 0 bases and J by 10 bases, and the space between the germline ends is 9 bases. The germline V gene encodes CDR1 KGHDR and CDR2 SFDVKD. The receptor library was made with PCR. Instrument used: Illumina HiSeq 2500. TCR library preparation used molecular barcoding, with unique molecular identifiers applied to normalize quantification of the TCRbeta repertoire. TCRdb itself trimmed the public reads at Q25 with fastp, ran MiXCR and retained productive beta chains. Rows with a matching CDR3 protein are joined into one entry that keeps the most common DNA and genes. This sample has about 610,000 distinct CDR3 sequences in its table, and about 10% of those were observed once. The top ten clonotypes cover around 4% of the sample. This clonotype was observed many times. Its cognate antigen has yet to be identified. No base qualities exist here, and no much larger clone lies one base off it.

The sequence came from a human donor who donated a stem cell graft to a child with acute myeloid leukemia. Recombination linked TRBV24-1 to TRBJ2-1; the D segment cannot be called with confidence. The sample was PBMCs from the stem cell graft donor, taken from the stem cell graft. The DNA reads as follows: TGTGCCACCAGTGATTTGGACAACCGGGAGCAGTTCTTC. This sequence encodes CATSDLDNREQFF.